This is a list of T cell receptor beta chains from one sample in a study of OX40 agonist ivuxolimab in advanced cancers. Generated by immunoSEQ multiplex PCR, the TCRdb table keeps only in-frame clones and is missing some. The table lists just under 85,000 clones, over 65% of them singletons. Specimen: CD4+ or CD8+ T cells sorted from blood, collected in a trial of the OX40 agonist ivuxolimab. Receptor source: an adult with an advanced solid tumor such as melanoma, head and neck, liver or kidney cancer. The CDR3 runs from the conserved cysteine through the conserved F or W. D genes are given only for firm matches. Only part of the rows carry a size: once, few, many, or a class if the clone is expanded.

v_call	j_call	d_call	clone_size	cdr3_aa	cdr3_nt
TRBV9	TRBJ2-1	TRBD2	NA	CASSAGGSSYNEQFF	TGTGCCAGCAGCGCCGGGGGGTCCTCCTACAATGAGCAGTTCTTC
TRBV19	TRBJ2-7	TRBD1	NA	CASSPGQGRSLLQYF	TGTGCCAGTAGTCCGGGACAGGGGCGCTCCCTCCTGCAGTACTTC
TRBV7-9	TRBJ2-3	TRBD1	NA	CASSPTGTGLIRTDTQYF	TGTGCCAGCAGCCCCACCGGGACAGGGCTTATCAGGACAGATACGCAGTATTTT
TRBV6-5	TRBJ1-2	NA	NA	CATLQGSGYTF	TGTGCCACCCTGCAGGGTTCCGGCTACACCTTC
TRBV6-1	TRBJ1-1	TRBD1	NA	CASSDRTRGRATEAFF	TGTGCCAGCAGTGACCGAACCAGGGGGCGCGCCACTGAAGCTTTCTTT
TRBV5-1	TRBJ2-3	NA	NA	CASSLVTGTDTQYF	TGCGCCAGCAGCCTTGTAACGGGCACAGATACGCAGTATTTT
TRBV5-1	TRBJ1-5	NA	NA	CASSLDGDNQPQHF	TGCGCCAGCAGCTTGGATGGGGACAATCAGCCCCAGCATTTT
TRBV2	TRBJ2-2	NA	NA	CASNTWNTGELFF	TGTGCCAGCAATACGTGGAACACCGGGGAGCTGTTTTTT
TRBV10-3	TRBJ1-1	NA	once	CAISEGRTVSTEAFF	TGTGCCATCAGTGAAGGGAGGACCGTCAGCACTGAAGCTTTCTTT
TRBV19	TRBJ2-7	TRBD1	NA	CASSLQDRVPYEQYF	TGTGCCAGTAGTCTCCAGGACAGGGTCCCCTACGAGCAGTACTTC
TRBV7-9	TRBJ1-1	NA	NA	CASGRTVMNTEAFF	TGTGCCAGCGGTCGTACGGTCATGAACACTGAAGCTTTCTTT
TRBV27	TRBJ1-2	TRBD1	few	CASGTGDELTGYTF	TGTGCCAGCGGGACAGGGGATGAGTTGACGGGCTACACCTTC
TRBV7-3	TRBJ2-1	NA	NA	CASSLWASSYNEQFF	TGTGCCAGCAGCCTCTGGGCGTCTTCCTACAATGAGCAGTTCTTC
TRBV11-3	TRBJ2-3	NA	NA	CASSFSQGGHPDTQYF	TGTGCCAGCAGCTTTTCCCAGGGGGGGCATCCAGATACGCAGTATTTT
TRBV28	TRBJ2-5	NA	NA	CASSPLGQAFQETQYF	TGTGCCAGCAGCCCCCTGGGGCAGGCCTTCCAAGAGACCCAGTACTTC
TRBV9	TRBJ1-6	TRBD1	NA	CASSVGQGGSPLHF	TGTGCCAGCAGCGTAGGGCAGGGGGGCTCACCCCTCCACTTT
TRBV4-1	TRBJ2-3	TRBD1	NA	CASSLNTGGRTDTQYF	TGCGCCAGCAGCCTTAACACAGGGGGCCGCACAGATACGCAGTATTTT
TRBV5-4	TRBJ2-2	NA	NA	CASSLDREGNTGELFF	TGTGCCAGCAGCTTGGACAGGGAAGGGAACACCGGGGAGCTGTTTTTT
TRBV15	TRBJ2-1	NA	NA	CATSLGGLGDEQFF	TGTGCCACCAGCTTGGGGGGCTTAGGCGATGAGCAGTTCTTC
TRBV2	TRBJ2-2	TRBD2	NA	CASSGVGLNTGELFF	TGTGCCAGCAGTGGGGTGGGACTAAACACCGGGGAGCTGTTTTTT
TRBV12-5	TRBJ2-3	NA	NA	CASRGTDRTDTQYF	TGTGCTAGCCGGGGAACCGACCGCACAGATACGCAGTATTTT
TRBV18	TRBJ2-1	TRBD2	once	CASSSLAGDYNEQFF	TGTGCCAGCTCATCACTAGCGGGGGACTACAATGAGCAGTTCTTC
TRBV30	TRBJ2-7	NA	NA	CAWSHTGREEQYF	TGTGCCTGGAGTCATACGGGACGCGAAGAGCAGTACTTC
TRBV18	TRBJ2-5	NA	NA	CASSPASLEETQYF	TGTGCCAGCTCACCGGCTAGCCTGGAAGAGACCCAGTACTTC
TRBV5-1	TRBJ2-3	NA	NA	CASSLVGNGADTQYF	TGCGCCAGCAGCTTGGTCGGAAACGGGGCAGATACGCAGTATTTT
TRBV27	TRBJ1-2	TRBD1	NA	CASSLQGAGGYTF	TGTGCCAGCAGTTTACAGGGGGCCGGTGGCTACACCTTC
TRBV7-2	TRBJ2-5	NA	NA	CASSLSSGFQETQYF	TGTGCCAGCAGCTTAAGCTCCGGGTTCCAAGAGACCCAGTACTTC
TRBV10-3	TRBJ1-1	NA	NA	CAISEEQTNTEAFF	TGTGCCATCAGTGAAGAGCAGACGAACACTGAAGCTTTCTTT
TRBV6-6	TRBJ1-2	NA	NA	CASSPTSPPGYTF	TGTGCCAGCAGCCCTACGTCGCCGCCTGGCTACACCTTC
TRBV18	TRBJ1-1	TRBD1	NA	CASSPLLGTGDLGVEAFF	TGTGCCAGCTCACCCCTCCTCGGGACAGGGGATCTGGGGGTTGAAGCTTTCTTT
TRBV7-9	TRBJ2-2	NA	NA	CASSFQGGSGELFF	TGTGCCAGCAGCTTTCAGGGAGGCTCCGGGGAGCTGTTTTTT
TRBV5-1	TRBJ1-2	NA	NA	CASREQDASARGYTF	TGCGCCAGCAGGGAACAGGACGCCTCTGCGCGGGGCTACACCTTC
TRBV2	TRBJ1-1	NA	NA	CASSILTDTEAFF	TGTGCCAGCAGTATTCTAACGGACACTGAAGCTTTCTTT
TRBV28	TRBJ1-5	TRBD1	once	CASSRQGGRYQPQHF	TGTGCCAGCAGTCGACAGGGGGGCCGGTATCAGCCCCAGCATTTT
TRBV5-4	TRBJ1-2	NA	NA	CASSKLAGQNYGYTF	TGTGCCAGCAGCAAGTTGGCTGGACAGAACTATGGCTACACCTTC
TRBV7-3	TRBJ2-2	NA	NA	CASSSYGTANTGELFF	TGTGCCAGCAGCTCTTACGGGACGGCGAACACCGGGGAGCTGTTTTTT
TRBV5-5	TRBJ2-5	TRBD2	NA	CASSLLAGHQETQYF	TGTGCCAGCAGCTTGTTAGCGGGGCACCAAGAGACCCAGTACTTC
TRBV15	TRBJ2-1	NA	NA	CATSRDDSSYNEQFF	TGTGCCACCAGCAGAGATGACAGCTCCTACAATGAGCAGTTCTTC
TRBV6-6	TRBJ2-4	NA	NA	CASSYTTLGVQYF	TGTGCCAGCAGTTACACCACCCTGGGCGTTCAGTACTTC
TRBV18	TRBJ2-1	NA	NA	CASSPEAGPNNEQFF	TGTGCCAGCTCACCGGAGGCAGGGCCGAACAATGAGCAGTTCTTC
TRBV19	TRBJ1-1	NA	NA	CASRDKVNTEAFF	TGTGCCAGCAGGGACAAGGTAAACACTGAAGCTTTCTTT
TRBV7-9	TRBJ2-1	NA	once	CASSLVSPGNEQFF	TGTGCCAGCAGCTTAGTGTCTCCGGGGAATGAGCAGTTCTTC
TRBV25-1	TRBJ2-7	TRBD2	NA	CASTSGGANGYEQYF	TGTGCCAGCACTAGCGGGGGGGCCAATGGTTACGAGCAGTACTTC
TRBV11-1	TRBJ1-5	NA	NA	CASRAPGRRRPQHF	TGTGCCAGCAGGGCACCTGGACGGAGGAGGCCCCAGCATTTT
TRBV2	TRBJ1-6	TRBD1	NA	CASSEITGVSPLHF	TGTGCCAGCAGTGAAATTACAGGGGTATCACCCCTCCACTTT
TRBV5-5	TRBJ1-2	NA	NA	CASSLALQNYGYTF	TGTGCCAGCAGCTTGGCGCTCCAGAACTATGGCTACACCTTC
TRBV7-2	TRBJ2-3	NA	NA	CASRHTGLPGQTDTQYF	TGTGCCAGCAGACACACGGGACTCCCAGGCCAAACAGATACGCAGTATTTT
TRBV9	TRBJ2-3	NA	NA	CASSAFTDTQYF	TGTGCCAGCAGCGCCTTTACAGATACGCAGTATTTT
TRBV5-8	TRBJ1-6	NA	NA	CASYGLSTRGSYNSPLHF	TGTGCCAGCTACGGGCTTTCGACAAGGGGGTCCTATAATTCACCCCTCCACTTT
TRBV9	TRBJ2-2	TRBD2	NA	CASSFRLAGDGGELFF	TGTGCCAGCAGCTTTCGACTAGCGGGGGATGGCGGGGAGCTGTTTTTT
TRBV28	TRBJ2-5	NA	NA	CASSLNPAVGGEETQYF	TGTGCCAGCAGTTTAAACCCCGCCGTGGGGGGAGAAGAGACCCAGTACTTC
TRBV9	TRBJ2-7	NA	once	CASSVSGWAYEQYF	TGTGCCAGCAGCGTATCCGGTTGGGCCTACGAGCAGTACTTC
TRBV28	TRBJ1-2	NA	NA	CASSSAPGGGYTF	TGTGCCAGCAGTTCGGCCCCCGGAGGGGGCTACACCTTC
TRBV29-1	TRBJ2-5	TRBD2	NA	CSVGLAGARETQYF	TGCAGCGTCGGGCTAGCGGGGGCCCGGGAGACCCAGTACTTC
TRBV12-5	TRBJ2-2	NA	NA	CASGLVLGRQGSGELFF	TGTGCTAGTGGTTTGGTACTAGGAAGGCAGGGATCCGGGGAGCTGTTTTTT
TRBV11-2	TRBJ1-3	TRBD1	NA	CASSLMSGGGNTIYF	TGTGCCAGCAGCTTAATGTCAGGGGGCGGAAACACCATATATTTT